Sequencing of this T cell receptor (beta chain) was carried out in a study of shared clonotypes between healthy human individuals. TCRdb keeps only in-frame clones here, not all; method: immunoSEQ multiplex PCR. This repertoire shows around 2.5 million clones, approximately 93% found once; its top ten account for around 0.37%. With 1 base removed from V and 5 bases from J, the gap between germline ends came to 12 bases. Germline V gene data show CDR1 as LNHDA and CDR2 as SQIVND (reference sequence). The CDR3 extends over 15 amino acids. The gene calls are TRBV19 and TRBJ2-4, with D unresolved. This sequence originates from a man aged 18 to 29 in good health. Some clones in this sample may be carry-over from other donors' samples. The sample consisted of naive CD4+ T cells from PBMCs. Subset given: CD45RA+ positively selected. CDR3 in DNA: TGTGCCAGTAGTATAGTCGGCAGTTACCAAAACATTCAGTACTTC. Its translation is CASSIVGSYQNIQYF.